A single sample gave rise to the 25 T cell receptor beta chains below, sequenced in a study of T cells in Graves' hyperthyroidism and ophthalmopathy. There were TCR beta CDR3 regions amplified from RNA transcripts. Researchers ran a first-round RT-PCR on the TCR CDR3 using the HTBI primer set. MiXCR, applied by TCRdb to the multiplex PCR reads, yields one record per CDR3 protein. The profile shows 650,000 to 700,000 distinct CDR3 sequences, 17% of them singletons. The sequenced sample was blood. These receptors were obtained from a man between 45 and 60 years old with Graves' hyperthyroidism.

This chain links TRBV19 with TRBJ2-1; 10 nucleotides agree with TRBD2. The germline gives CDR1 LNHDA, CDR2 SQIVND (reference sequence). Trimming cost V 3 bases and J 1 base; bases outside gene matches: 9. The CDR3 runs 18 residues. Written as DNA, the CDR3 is TGTGCCAGTAGTATTCTTACCGCTAGCGGGAGTTCCTACAATGAGCAGTTCTTC. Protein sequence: CASSILTASGSSYNEQFF. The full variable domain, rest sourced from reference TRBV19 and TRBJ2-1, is DGGITQSPKYLFRKEGQNVTLSCEQNLNHDAMYWYRQDPGQGLRLIYYSQIVNDFQKGDIAEGYSVSREKKESFPLTVTSAQKNPTAFYLCASSILTASGSSYNEQFFGPGTRLTVL.

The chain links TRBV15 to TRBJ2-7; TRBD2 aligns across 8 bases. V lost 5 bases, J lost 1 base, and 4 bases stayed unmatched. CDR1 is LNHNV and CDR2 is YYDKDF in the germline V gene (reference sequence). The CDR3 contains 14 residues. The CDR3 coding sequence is TGTGCCACCAGCCCTACGGGAGGGTCCTACGAGCAGTACTTC. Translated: CATSPTGGSYEQYF.

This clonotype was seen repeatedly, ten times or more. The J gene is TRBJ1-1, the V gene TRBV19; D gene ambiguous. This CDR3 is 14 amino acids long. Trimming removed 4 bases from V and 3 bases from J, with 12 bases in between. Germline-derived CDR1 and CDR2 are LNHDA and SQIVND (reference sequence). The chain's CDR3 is CASSKENFYTEAFF. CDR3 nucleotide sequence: TGTGCCAGTAGTAAAGAAAATTTTTACACTGAAGCTTTCTTT. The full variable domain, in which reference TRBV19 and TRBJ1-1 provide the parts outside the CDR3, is DGGITQSPKYLFRKEGQNVTLSCEQNLNHDAMYWYRQDPGQGLRLIYYSQIVNDFQKGDIAEGYSVSREKKESFPLTVTSAQKNPTAFYLCASSKENFYTEAFFGQGTRLTVV.

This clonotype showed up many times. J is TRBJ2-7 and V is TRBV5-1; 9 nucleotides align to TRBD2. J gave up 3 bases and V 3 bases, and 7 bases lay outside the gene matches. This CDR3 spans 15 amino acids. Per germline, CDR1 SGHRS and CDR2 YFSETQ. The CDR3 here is CASSYYSGSHYEQYF. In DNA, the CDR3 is TGCGCCAGCAGCTATTATAGCGGGAGCCACTACGAGCAGTACTTC.

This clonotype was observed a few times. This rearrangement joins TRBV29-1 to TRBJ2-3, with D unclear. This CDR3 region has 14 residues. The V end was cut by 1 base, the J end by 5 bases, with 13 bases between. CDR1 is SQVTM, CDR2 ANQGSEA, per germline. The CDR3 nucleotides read TGCAGCGTTGAAGGGGCAGGTGGGATAGATACGCAGTATTTT. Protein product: CSVEGAGGIDTQYF.

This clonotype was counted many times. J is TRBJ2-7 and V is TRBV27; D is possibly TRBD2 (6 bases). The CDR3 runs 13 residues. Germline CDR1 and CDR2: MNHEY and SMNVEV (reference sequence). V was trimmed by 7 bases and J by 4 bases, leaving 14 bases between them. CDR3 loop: CASNPGGGYEQYF. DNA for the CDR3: TGTGCCAGCAACCCTGGTGGGGGGTACGAGCAGTACTTC.

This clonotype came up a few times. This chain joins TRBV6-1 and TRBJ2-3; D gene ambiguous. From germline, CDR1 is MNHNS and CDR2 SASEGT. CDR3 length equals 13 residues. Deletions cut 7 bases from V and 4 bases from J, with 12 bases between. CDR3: CASTAGRADTQYF. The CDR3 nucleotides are TGTGCCAGCACCGCCGGAAGGGCAGATACGCAGTATTTT.

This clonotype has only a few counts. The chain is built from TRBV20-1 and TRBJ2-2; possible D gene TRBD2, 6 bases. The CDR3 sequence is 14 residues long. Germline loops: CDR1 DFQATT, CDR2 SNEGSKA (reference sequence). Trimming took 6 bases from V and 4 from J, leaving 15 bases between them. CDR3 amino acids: CSATKDGSTGELFF. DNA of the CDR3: TGCAGTGCCACCAAAGACGGGAGCACCGGGGAGCTGTTTTTT.

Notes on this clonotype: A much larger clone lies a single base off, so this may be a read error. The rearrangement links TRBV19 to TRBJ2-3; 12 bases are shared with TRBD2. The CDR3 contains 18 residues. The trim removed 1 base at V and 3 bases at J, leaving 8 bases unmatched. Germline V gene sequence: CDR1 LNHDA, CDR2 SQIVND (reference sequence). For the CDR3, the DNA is TGTGCCAGTAGTATAGTCGCCCCACTAGCGGGAGGAACAGATACGCAGTATTTT. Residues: CASSIVAPLAGGTDTQYF.

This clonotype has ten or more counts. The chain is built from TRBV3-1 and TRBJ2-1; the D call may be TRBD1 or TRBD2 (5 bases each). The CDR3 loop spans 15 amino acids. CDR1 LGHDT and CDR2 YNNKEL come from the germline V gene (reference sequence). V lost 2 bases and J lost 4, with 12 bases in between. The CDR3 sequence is CASSQYGAGYNEQFF. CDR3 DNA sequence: TGTGCCAGCAGCCAATACGGGGCGGGTTACAATGAGCAGTTCTTC.

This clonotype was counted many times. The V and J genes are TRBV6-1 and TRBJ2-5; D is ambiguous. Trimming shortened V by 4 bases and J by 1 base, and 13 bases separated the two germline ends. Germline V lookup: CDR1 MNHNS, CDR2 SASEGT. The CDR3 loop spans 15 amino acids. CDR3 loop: CASSVTLWGQETQYF. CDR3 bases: TGTGCCAGCAGTGTGACCCTATGGGGCCAAGAGACCCAGTACTTC.

In nucleotides, the CDR3 is TGTGCCAGTAGTATAGTGGGGGGCAGTCAGCCCCAGCATTTT. It translates to CASSIVGGSQPQHF. The genes are TRBV19 and TRBJ1-5; perhaps TRBD1 as D (6 bases). With 1 base removed from V and 6 bases from J, the gap between germline ends came to 10 bases. Germline V gene sequence: CDR1 LNHDA, CDR2 SQIVND (reference sequence). This CDR3 region has 14 residues.

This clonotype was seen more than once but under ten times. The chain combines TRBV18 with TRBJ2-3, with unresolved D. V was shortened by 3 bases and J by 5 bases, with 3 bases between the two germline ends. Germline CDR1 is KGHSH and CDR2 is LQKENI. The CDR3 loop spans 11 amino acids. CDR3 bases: TGTGCCAGCTCACCGGAAGATACGCAGTATTTT. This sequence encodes CASSPEDTQYF.

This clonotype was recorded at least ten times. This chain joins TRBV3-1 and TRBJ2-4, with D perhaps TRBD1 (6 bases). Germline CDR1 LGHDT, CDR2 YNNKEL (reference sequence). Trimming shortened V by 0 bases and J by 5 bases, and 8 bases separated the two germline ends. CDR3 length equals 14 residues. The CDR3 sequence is CASSQEGGQNIQYF. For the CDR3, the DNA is TGTGCCAGCAGCCAAGAAGGGGGACAAAACATTCAGTACTTC.

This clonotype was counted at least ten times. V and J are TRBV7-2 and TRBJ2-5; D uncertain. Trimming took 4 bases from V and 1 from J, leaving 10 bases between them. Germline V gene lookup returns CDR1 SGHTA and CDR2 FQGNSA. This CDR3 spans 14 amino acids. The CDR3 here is CASSSRTVQETQYF. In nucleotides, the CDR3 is TGTGCCAGCAGCTCGAGGACGGTCCAAGAGACCCAGTACTTC.

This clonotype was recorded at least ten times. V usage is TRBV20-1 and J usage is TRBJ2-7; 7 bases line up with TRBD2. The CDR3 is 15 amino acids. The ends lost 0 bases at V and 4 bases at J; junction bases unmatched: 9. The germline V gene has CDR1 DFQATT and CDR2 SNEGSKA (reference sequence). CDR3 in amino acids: CSARDRGGSRYEQYF. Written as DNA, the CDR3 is TGCAGTGCTAGAGATCGGGGCGGGAGTCGGTACGAGCAGTACTTC.

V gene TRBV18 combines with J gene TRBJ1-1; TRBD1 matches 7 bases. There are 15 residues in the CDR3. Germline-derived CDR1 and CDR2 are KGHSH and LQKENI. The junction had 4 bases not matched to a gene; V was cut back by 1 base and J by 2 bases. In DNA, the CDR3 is TGTGCCAGCTCACCACGGACAGGACCTAACACTGAAGCTTTCTTT. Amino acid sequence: CASSPRTGPNTEAFF.

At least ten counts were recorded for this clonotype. The CDR3 bases are TGTGCCAGCAGCCGTCGACAGGGGTACACTGAAGCTTTCTTT. Amino acid sequence: CASSRRQGYTEAFF. The V call is TRBV3-1, the J call TRBJ1-1, with 8 bases aligning to TRBD1. Looked up from germline, CDR1 is LGHDT and CDR2 is YNNKEL (reference sequence). The CDR3 is 14 residues long. The V segment lost 4 bases and the J segment 3 bases; nucleotides outside the gene matches: 4. Combining the CDR3 with reference TRBV3-1 and TRBJ1-1 gives the whole variable domain DTAVSQTPKYLVTQMGNDKSIKCEQNLGHDTMYWYKQDSKKFLKIMFSYNNKELIINETVPNRFSPKSPDKAHLNLHINSLELGDSAVYFCASSRRQGYTEAFFGQGTRLTVV.

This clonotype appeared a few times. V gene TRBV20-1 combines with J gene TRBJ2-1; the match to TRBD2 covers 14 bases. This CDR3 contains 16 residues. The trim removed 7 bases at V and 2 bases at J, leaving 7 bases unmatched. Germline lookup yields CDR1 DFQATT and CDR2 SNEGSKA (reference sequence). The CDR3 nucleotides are TGCAGTGTAGGGACTAGCGGGAGAGGGGCCTACAATGAGCAGTTCTTC. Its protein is CSVGTSGRGAYNEQFF.

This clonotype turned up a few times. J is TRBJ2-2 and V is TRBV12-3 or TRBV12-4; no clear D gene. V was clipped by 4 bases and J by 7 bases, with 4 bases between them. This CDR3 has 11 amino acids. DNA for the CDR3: TGTGCCAGCAGTTCCCGCGGGGAGCTGTTTTTT. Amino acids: CASSSRGELFF.

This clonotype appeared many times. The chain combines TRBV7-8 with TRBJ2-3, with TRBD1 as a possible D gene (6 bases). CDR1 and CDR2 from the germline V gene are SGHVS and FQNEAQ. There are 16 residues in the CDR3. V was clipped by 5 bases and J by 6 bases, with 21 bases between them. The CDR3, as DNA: TGTGCCAGCAGCCCCGGGACACTGGGGGCCGGGGATACGCAGTATTTT. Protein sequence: CASSPGTLGAGDTQYF.

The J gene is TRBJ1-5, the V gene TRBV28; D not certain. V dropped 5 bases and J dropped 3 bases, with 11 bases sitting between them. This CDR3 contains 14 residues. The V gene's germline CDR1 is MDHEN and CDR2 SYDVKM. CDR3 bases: TGTGCCAGCAGTAAAAACAGAAACAATCAGCCCCAGCATTTT. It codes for CASSKNRNNQPQHF.

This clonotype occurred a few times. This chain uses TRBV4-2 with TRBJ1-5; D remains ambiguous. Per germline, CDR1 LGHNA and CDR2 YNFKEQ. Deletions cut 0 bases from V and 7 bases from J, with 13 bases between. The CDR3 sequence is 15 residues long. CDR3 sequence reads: CASSQESIGRQPQHF. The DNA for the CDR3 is TGTGCCAGCAGCCAAGAATCGATAGGGAGGCAGCCCCAGCATTTT.

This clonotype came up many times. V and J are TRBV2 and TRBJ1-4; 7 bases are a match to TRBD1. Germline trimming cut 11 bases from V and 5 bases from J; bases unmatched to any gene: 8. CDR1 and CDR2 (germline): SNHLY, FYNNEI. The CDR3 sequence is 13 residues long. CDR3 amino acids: CADARGRNEKLFF. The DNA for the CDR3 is TGTGCCGATGCTAGGGGGCGGAATGAAAAACTGTTTTTT.

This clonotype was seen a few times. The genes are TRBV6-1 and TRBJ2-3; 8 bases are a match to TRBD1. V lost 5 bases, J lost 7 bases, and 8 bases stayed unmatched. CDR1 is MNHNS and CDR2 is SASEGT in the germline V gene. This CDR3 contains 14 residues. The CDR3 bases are TGTGCCAGCAGTCCTAACAGGGGGTGGAATACGCAGTATTTT. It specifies CASSPNRGWNTQYF.